The T cell receptor beta chain under discussion was sequenced for a study of human T cells and chemical hapten exposure. TCRdb called the RACE reads again in MiXCR, with one record for every CDR3 protein. The sample includes a few hundred thousand distinct CDR3 sequences, about 6.3% seen only once; the top ten take approximately 5.4%. Germline lookup yields CDR1 MNHEY and CDR2 SVGEGT. V lost 0 bases and J lost 0, with 9 bases in between. The CDR3 loop spans 16 amino acids. Specified time point: patch test 2, 6 weeks after DPC sensitization. The treatment is: therapeutic diphenylcyclopropenone sensitization with weekly scalp DPC. This clonotype was counted a few times. Its target is unknown. Whole-study findings and limits: TCRs exceeding 1 in 1000 frequency stayed unchanged with DPC sensitization.

The chain joins TRBV6-2 or TRBV6-3 to TRBJ1-3; D gene ambiguous. Sequenced material: whole blood, taken in connection with sensitization to the hapten diphenylcyclopropenone (DPC). The receptor was isolated from a woman between 18 and 29 years old with alopecia areata. Some clones in this sample may be carry-over from other donors' samples. DNA for the CDR3: TGTGCCAGCAGTTACTCCAGCCTCTTCTCTGGAAACACCATATATTTT. Residues: CASSYSSLFSGNTIYF.